The entry that follows covers one T cell receptor (beta chain) sequence. This CDR3 contains 11 residues. Germline V gene sequence: CDR1 DFQATT, CDR2 SNEGSKA (reference sequence). The germline V and J ends were trimmed by 2 bases and 8 bases, with 9 bases remaining between them. This entry belongs to a study of blood T cell repertoires in COVID-19. Some clones are missing from TCRdb's copy, which holds only in-frame ones; the method was immunoSEQ multiplex PCR. The repertoire holds 250,000 to 300,000 clones, approximately 91% seen once, with around 1.7% in the top ten. The cohort comprised adults aged about 18 to 100 years residing in approximately 22 US areas.

This TCR derives from a woman in her 40s who had recovered from COVID-19. The source material was PBMCs or T cells enriched from blood (not recorded which). The V call is TRBV20-1, the J call TRBJ1-2; no reliable D call. This chain's CDR3 is CSARSSGGYTF. CDR3 nucleotides: TGCAGTGCTAGAAGCTCGGGGGGCTACACCTTC.